One TCR beta chain is described in this entry. What it binds is not known. The data were obtained in a study of human T cells and chemical hapten exposure. Study-level information: Patch tests delivered 0.01% DPC to the upper back and were evaluated at 6 days.

Within the library, unique molecular identifiers were attached to each individual cDNA molecule. TCRdb redid the calling of the RACE reads with MiXCR, one entry per CDR3 protein. The sample has under 130,000 distinct CDR3 sequences; less than 40% are singletons. CDR1 MNHEY and CDR2 SMNVEV come from the germline V gene (reference sequence). The CDR3 totals 13 residues. V lost 2 bases and J 6 bases, leaving 7 bases between the germline ends. The study's findings and limits: The presence of alopecia in the donors means their immune response may differ from healthy people's.

Time point noted: patch test 3, about 24 weeks after DPC sensitization. Treatment: therapeutic diphenylcyclopropenone sensitization with weekly scalp DPC. The TCR comes from a man in his forties with alopecia areata. Some clones in this sample may be carry-over from other donors' samples. Sequencing was performed on whole blood, taken in connection with sensitization to the hapten diphenylcyclopropenone (DPC). The chain employs TRBV27 and TRBJ2-2, with D possibly matching TRBD2 (5 bases). The CDR3 region is CASSLSGAGELFF. The CDR3 DNA follows: TGTGCCAGCAGTTTAAGCGGAGCCGGGGAGCTGTTTTTT.